The clone carrying this T cell receptor (beta chain) was observed a single time. Its specificity is unknown. The sample comes from a study of shared clonotypes between healthy human individuals. Assay: immunoSEQ multiplex PCR; the TCRdb copy retains only in-frame clones and omits some. This sample yields about 1.5 million clones, of which roughly 96% are seen a single time; over 1% belongs to the top ten. General study results and limits: Donor scarcity curtailed the genetic and exposure-history diversity represented herein. Clonotype sharing among the donors was expected to vary with sequencing depth. Sharing across four donors was highest in naive CD4 (roughly 5%) and lowest in memory CD8 (approximately 0.4%).

The specimen sequenced was naive CD4+ T cells sorted from blood. Subset here: CD45RA+ positively selected. This clonotype was sampled from a man aged 30 to 39 in good health.

CDR3: CASRRDFANTGELFF. The CDR3 DNA sequence: TGCGCCAGCAGGAGGGACTTCGCGAACACCGGGGAGCTGTTTTTT. The genes are TRBV5-1 and TRBJ2-2, with a weak D call TRBD2 (6 bases). Trimming shortened V by 5 bases and J by 0 bases, and 11 bases separated the two germline ends. The CDR3 is made up of 15 amino acids. The V gene's germline CDR1 is SGHRS and CDR2 YFSETQ.